The entry below gives a single TCR beta chain sequence along with its context. Its specificity is unknown. Gene names are mouse gene names. The read ends 1 residue before the CDR3 terminus; that terminus is restored from the germline J gene. This sample is part of a study of tissue T cells after allogeneic stem cell transplantation. TCRbeta CDR3 was sequenced at survey depth with template counts. Clones were read by immunoSEQ multiplex PCR, and TCRdb kept only the in-frame ones, dropping some. The data show 40,000 to 50,000 clones, 65% to 85% seen once. The CDR3 covers 13 residues. Germline CDR1 GKSSPN, CDR2 SITVG. V lost 3 bases to trimming and J lost 0 bases; unmatched junction nucleotides: 2. The study, taken as a whole, reports: Anatomically similar tissues had similar TCR repertoires within each patient. Motif-based clustering found tissue-specific repertoire signatures shared across patients, though few clones were shared.

Source material: sorted cells pooled from one or two spleens. The receptor was derived from a pool of C57BL/6 mice in good health. This sequence joins TRBV31 and TRBJ2-7, with 7 positions matching TRBD2. The CDR3 protein is CAWRLGSSYEQYF. The sequenced part of the CDR3 DNA is TGTGCCTGGAGACTGGGGAGCTCCTATGAACAGTAC.